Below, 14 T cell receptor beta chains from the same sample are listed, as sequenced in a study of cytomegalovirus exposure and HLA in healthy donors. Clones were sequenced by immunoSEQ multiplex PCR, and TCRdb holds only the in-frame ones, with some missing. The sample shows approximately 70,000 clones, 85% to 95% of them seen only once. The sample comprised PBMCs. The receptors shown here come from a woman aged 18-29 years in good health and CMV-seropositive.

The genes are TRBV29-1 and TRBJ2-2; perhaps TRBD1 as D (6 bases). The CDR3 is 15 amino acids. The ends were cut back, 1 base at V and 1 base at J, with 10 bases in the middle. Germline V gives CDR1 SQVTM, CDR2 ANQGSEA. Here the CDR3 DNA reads TGCAGCGTTGAAGCGGACAGCATGAACACCGGGGAGCTGTTTTTT. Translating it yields CSVEADSMNTGELFF.

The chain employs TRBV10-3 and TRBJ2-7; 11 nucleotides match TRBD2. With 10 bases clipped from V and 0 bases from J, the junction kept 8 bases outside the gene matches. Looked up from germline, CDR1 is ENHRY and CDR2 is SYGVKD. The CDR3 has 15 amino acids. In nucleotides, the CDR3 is TGTGCCACGTCTAGCGGGAGGACCAACTCCTACGAGCAGTACTTC. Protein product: CATSSGRTNSYEQYF.

In DNA form, the CDR3 reads TGTGCCACGGGTTTGGGACAGCATAATTCACCCCTCCACTTT. It translates to CATGLGQHNSPLHF. The chain links TRBV19 to TRBJ1-6, with 7 bases fitting TRBD1. Germline CDR1 reads LNHDA; CDR2 reads SQIVND (reference sequence). The V and J ends lost 10 bases and 5 bases, in that order; junction bases with no gene match: 8. This CDR3 contains 14 residues.

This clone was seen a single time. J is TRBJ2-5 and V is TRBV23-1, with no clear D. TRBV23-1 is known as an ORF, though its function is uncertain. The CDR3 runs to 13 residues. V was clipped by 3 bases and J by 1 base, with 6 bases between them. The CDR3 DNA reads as TGCGCCAGCAGTCACCTCTTCCAAGAGACCCAGTACTTC. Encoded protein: CASSHLFQETQYF.

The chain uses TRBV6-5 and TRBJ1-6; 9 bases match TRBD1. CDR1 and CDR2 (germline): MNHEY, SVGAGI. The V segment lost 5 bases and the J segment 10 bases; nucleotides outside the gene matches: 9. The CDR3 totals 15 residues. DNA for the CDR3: TGTGCCAGCAGTACCCAACAGGGGGCGCGATCACCCCTCCACTTT. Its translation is CASSTQQGARSPLHF.

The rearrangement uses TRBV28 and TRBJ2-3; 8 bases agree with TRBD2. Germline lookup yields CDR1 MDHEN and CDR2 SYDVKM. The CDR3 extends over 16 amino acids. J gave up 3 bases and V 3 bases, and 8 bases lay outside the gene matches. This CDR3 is CASSFVAGGLTDTQYF. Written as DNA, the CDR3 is TGTGCCAGCAGTTTTGTGGCGGGAGGTCTAACAGATACGCAGTATTTT.

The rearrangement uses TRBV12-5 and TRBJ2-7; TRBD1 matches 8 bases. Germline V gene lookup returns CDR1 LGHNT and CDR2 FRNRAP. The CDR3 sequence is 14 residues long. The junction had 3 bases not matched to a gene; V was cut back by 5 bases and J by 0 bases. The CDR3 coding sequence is TGTGCTAGTGGTCACGGGACAGGCTCCTACGAGCAGTACTTC. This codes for CASGHGTGSYEQYF.

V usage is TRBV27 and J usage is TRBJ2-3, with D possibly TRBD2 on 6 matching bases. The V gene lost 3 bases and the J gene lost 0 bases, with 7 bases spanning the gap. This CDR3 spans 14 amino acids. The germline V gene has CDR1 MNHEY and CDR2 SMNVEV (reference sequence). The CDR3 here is CASSLGLSTDTQYF. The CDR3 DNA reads TGTGCCAGCAGTTTGGGACTTAGCACAGATACGCAGTATTTT.

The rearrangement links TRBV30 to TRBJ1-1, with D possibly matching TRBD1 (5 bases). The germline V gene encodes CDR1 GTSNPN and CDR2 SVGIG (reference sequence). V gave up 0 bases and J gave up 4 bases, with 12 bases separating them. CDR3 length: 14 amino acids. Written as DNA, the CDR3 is TGTGCCTGGAGTGTATCAACAGGTCTCACTGAAGCTTTCTTT. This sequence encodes CAWSVSTGLTEAFF. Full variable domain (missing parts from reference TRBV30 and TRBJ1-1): SQTIHQWPATLVQPVGSPLSLECTVEGTSNPNLYWYRQAAGRGLQLLFYSVGIGQISSEVPQNLSASRPQDRQFILSSKKLLLSDSGFYLCAWSVSTGLTEAFFGQGTRLTVV.

The CDR3 bases are TGTGCCAGCAGCTTCTTAGGGCGGGACAATGAGCAGTTCTTC. This sequence encodes CASSFLGRDNEQFF. The V and J genes are TRBV7-2 and TRBJ2-1; a possible D gene is TRBD2 (5 bases). V lost 3 bases, J lost 5 bases, and 11 bases lay in between. The CDR3 sequence is 14 residues long. In germline, CDR1 is SGHTA, CDR2 FQGNSA.

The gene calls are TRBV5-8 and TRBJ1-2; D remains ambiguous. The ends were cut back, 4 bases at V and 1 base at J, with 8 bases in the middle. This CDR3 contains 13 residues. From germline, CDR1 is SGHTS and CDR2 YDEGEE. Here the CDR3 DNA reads TGTGCCAGCAGCCTAAATCTTAACTATGGCTACACCTTC. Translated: CASSLNLNYGYTF.

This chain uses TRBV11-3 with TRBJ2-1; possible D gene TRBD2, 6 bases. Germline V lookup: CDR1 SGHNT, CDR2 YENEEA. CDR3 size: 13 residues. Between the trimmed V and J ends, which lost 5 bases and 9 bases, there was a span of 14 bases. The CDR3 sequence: CASSPGREGEQFF. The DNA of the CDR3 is TGTGCCAGCAGCCCGGGGCGGGAAGGTGAGCAGTTCTTC.

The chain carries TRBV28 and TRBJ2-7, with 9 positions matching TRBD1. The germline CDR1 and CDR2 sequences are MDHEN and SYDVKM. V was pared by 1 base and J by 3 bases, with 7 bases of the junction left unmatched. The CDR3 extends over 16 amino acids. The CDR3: CASSLFSGTGYYEQYF. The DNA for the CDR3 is TGTGCCAGCAGTTTATTTTCCGGGACAGGGTACTACGAGCAGTACTTC.

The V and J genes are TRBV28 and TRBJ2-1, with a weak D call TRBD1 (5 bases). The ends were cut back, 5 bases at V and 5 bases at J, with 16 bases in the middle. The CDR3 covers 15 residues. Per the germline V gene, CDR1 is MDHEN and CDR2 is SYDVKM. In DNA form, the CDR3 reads TGTGCCAGCAGTCCCCTGACAGAACTGAACAATGAGCAGTTCTTC. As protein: CASSPLTELNNEQFF.